The source of this TCR beta chain is a study of T-cell reconstitution after alpha-beta-depleted transplantation in children. Preparation of the TCRbeta library involved a method that used unique molecular identifiers. TCRdb re-derived calls from the PCR reads in MiXCR, one entry per CDR3 protein. The sample has 490,000 or so distinct CDR3 sequences, over 9.5% seen once. CDR1 is MNHEY, CDR2 SVGEGT, per germline. This CDR3 contains 15 residues. Notes on this clonotype: Antigen unknown. Mismatch with germline at one junction end may stem from a read error.

Study outcomes and limitations: It was surviving recipient T cells and thymic progenitors that gave some patients high TCRbeta diversity at day 60. Alpha-beta T cells present about two months after transplant were reported to originate from several hundred expanded graft clones. One year post-transplant, T-cell counts and diversity were largely derived from T cells produced anew.

The receptor was derived from a child younger than 10 with inherited bone marrow failure, due to receive a stem cell transplant. V and J are TRBV6-2 or TRBV6-3 and TRBJ2-7, with D unresolved. The material was PBMCs, obtained before TCRalphabeta/CD19-depleted stem cell transplant. The CDR3 bases are TGTTCCAGCAGTTACTCTACCACGGTGGAGCACGAGCAGTACTTC. The encoded protein is CSSSYSTTVEHEQYF.